At least ten counts were recorded for the clone carrying this T cell receptor beta chain. These data come from a study of T cells in Graves' hyperthyroidism and ophthalmopathy. The wider study: Before treatment of any kind, peripheral blood was taken at initial diagnosis.

Trimming took off 10 bases at V and 3 bases at J, with 15 bases between the two ends. The CDR3 totals 13 residues. Germline values: CDR1 MDHEN, CDR2 SYDVKM. Not enrolled were patients with uncontrolled infection, other autoimmune disease, pregnancy or lactation. Researchers took RNA transcripts and amplified the TCR beta CDR3 regions from them. The TCR CDR3 was amplified in a first-round RT-PCR using the HTBI primer set. TCRdb re-called the multiplex PCR reads through MiXCR, storing one row per CDR3 protein. The sample holds approximately 330,000 distinct CDR3 sequences; around 20% are singletons and the top ten take about 50%.

The sequence derives from a woman aged 50 to 65 with Graves' hyperthyroidism. The chain has TRBV28 and TRBJ2-5; D may correspond to TRBD1 or TRBD2 (6 bases each). What was sequenced was blood. In DNA form, the CDR3 reads TGTGCCATCGAAGGGGGGTTTAAAGAGACCCAGTACTTC. This gives the protein CAIEGGFKETQYF.